A single sample is the source of the 8 T cell receptor beta chains below, sequenced in a study of Graves' ophthalmopathy and Graves' hyperthyroidism. From RNA, the CDR3 regions of TCR beta chains were amplified and sequenced. An initial RT-PCR round employing HTBI primers preceded a second-round multiplex PCR. MiXCR was run by TCRdb on the multiplex PCR reads, yielding one entry per CDR3 protein. The sample holds fewer than 650,000 distinct CDR3 sequences; 22% are singletons and the top ten take more than 5.5%. Specimen: peripheral blood. The receptors come from a woman aged 18-30 years with stable Graves' hyperthyroidism. Some clones in this sample may be carry-over from other donors' samples.

Many counts were recorded for this clonotype. The J gene is TRBJ2-7, the V gene TRBV12-3 or TRBV12-4; either TRBD1 or TRBD2 may fit D (5 bases each). This CDR3 region has 15 residues. V was shortened by 5 bases and J by 4 bases, with 18 bases between the two germline ends. CDR3 region: CASSTGTFSVYEQYF. The CDR3 coding sequence is TGTGCCAGCAGTACCGGGACGTTTAGTGTATACGAGCAGTACTTC.

The chain links TRBV6-1 to TRBJ2-7; 7 bases match TRBD1. Germline assignment: CDR1 MNHNS and CDR2 SASEGT. The CDR3 totals 14 residues. The V and J ends lost 5 bases and 2 bases, in that order; junction bases with no gene match: 6. The chain's CDR3 is CASSRQGKAYEQYF. The CDR3 region has the DNA TGTGCCAGCAGTCGACAGGGAAAGGCCTACGAGCAGTACTTC.

The sample holds many counts of this clonotype. The V call is TRBV28, the J call TRBJ2-2, with D maybe TRBD2 (6 bases). This CDR3 contains 16 residues. The V gene's germline CDR1 is MDHEN and CDR2 SYDVKM. V lost 5 bases and J 4 bases, leaving 17 bases between the germline ends. For the CDR3, the DNA is TGTGCCAGCAGTGCGGGACTTCGAAACCTCACCGGGGAGCTGTTTTTT. Translating gives CASSAGLRNLTGELFF.

This clonotype showed up many times. This chain links TRBV12-3 or TRBV12-4 with TRBJ1-5; D not resolved. This CDR3 region has 12 residues. V was pared by 4 bases and J by 5 bases, with 6 bases between. Here the CDR3 reads CASSSPDQPQHF. The DNA of the CDR3 is TGTGCCAGCAGTTCCCCCGATCAGCCCCAGCATTTT.

The count of this clonotype is one. This chain joins TRBV2 and TRBJ2-7; 7 nucleotides align to TRBD1. The CDR3 sequence is 15 residues long. V dropped 6 bases and J dropped 0; count of bases not matched to a gene: 8. Germline V lookup: CDR1 SNHLY, CDR2 FYNNEI. The CDR3 sequence: CASRLRGLPSYEQYF. The CDR3 DNA reads as TGTGCCAGCAGACTAAGGGGGCTTCCCTCCTACGAGCAGTACTTC.

This chain connects TRBV18 to TRBJ1-1; 12 positions agree with TRBD1. The CDR3 runs to 14 residues. J was trimmed by 8 bases and V by 7 bases; bases with no gene match: 8. In germline, CDR1 is KGHSH, CDR2 LQKENI. CDR3 nucleotide sequence: TGTGCCAGCTTACCCGGGACAGGGGGCTTGGAAGCTTTCTTT. This codes for CASLPGTGGLEAFF.

The chain joins TRBV12-3 or TRBV12-4 to TRBJ2-7; D may match TRBD1 or TRBD2 (5 bases each). The V end was cut by 3 bases, the J end by 5 bases, with 8 bases between. This CDR3 is built from 12 residues. The CDR3 sequence is CASSLGENEQYF. As DNA, the CDR3 is TGTGCCAGCAGTTTGGGGGAGAACGAGCAGTACTTC.

The rearrangement joins TRBV25-1 to TRBJ1-3; D is perhaps TRBD1 (6 bases). The CDR3 consists of 18 residues. Germline CDR1 and CDR2: MGHDK and SYGVNS. Trimming shortened V by 3 bases and J by 0 bases, and 18 bases separated the two germline ends. The CDR3 DNA reads as TGTGCCAGCAGTGATCCTAGGACAGATCCGAGCTCTGGAAACACCATATATTTT. This gives the protein CASSDPRTDPSSGNTIYF.